The 14 T cell receptor beta chains below come from one sample, sequenced in a study of vaccination and CD4 T cells after COVID-19. Treatment: 10-day PBMC culture with coronavirus spike peptide pools or control peptides (ViraFEST assay). Their specific antigens are unknown. At the Johns Hopkins FTIC core, DNA taken from cultured CD4+ T cells was sequenced by way of the Oncomine TCR Beta short-read assay. Each CDR3 protein gets one entry after TCRdb re-called the PCR reads with MiXCR. The sample includes around 15,000 distinct CDR3 sequences, 57% seen only once; the top ten take around 8.9%. The material sequenced was CD4+ T cells from blood, cultured in vitro. The receptors shown here come from a human donor who had recovered from COVID-19.

This clonotype was detected a few times. This sequence joins TRBV19 and TRBJ1-1; D gene ambiguous. This CDR3 has 13 residues. Germline assignment: CDR1 LNHDA and CDR2 SQIVND (reference sequence). V was shortened by 5 bases and J by 4 bases, with 11 bases between the two germline ends. The CDR3 is CASSAQGGTEAFF. The DNA of the CDR3 is TGTGCCAGTAGTGCCCAAGGAGGCACTGAAGCTTTCTTT. The whole variable domain, filled in from reference TRBV19 and TRBJ1-1, reads DGGITQSPKYLFRKEGQNVTLSCEQNLNHDAMYWYRQDPGQGLRLIYYSQIVNDFQKGDIAEGYSVSREKKESFPLTVTSAQKNPTAFYLCASSAQGGTEAFFGQGTRLTVV.

The CDR3 protein is CASSLLYDLTYNEQFF. The CDR3 DNA sequence: TGTGCCAGCAGCTTATTATACGACTTAACCTACAATGAGCAGTTCTTC. The chain links TRBV11-3 to TRBJ2-1; unclear D gene. The germline CDR1 and CDR2 sequences are SGHNT and YENEEA. The V end lost 2 bases, the J end lost 2 bases, and 13 bases lay between the germline ends. The CDR3 extends over 16 amino acids. The full variable domain, in which reference TRBV11-3 and TRBJ2-1 provide the parts outside the CDR3, is EAGVVQSPRYKIIEKKQPVAFWCNPISGHNTLYWYLQNLGQGPELLIRYENEEAVDDSQLPKDRFSAERLKGVDSTLKIQPAELGDSAVYLCASSLLYDLTYNEQFFGPGTRLTVL.

The genes are TRBV2 and TRBJ2-7, with 8 bases matching TRBD1. V dropped 11 bases and J dropped 1; count of bases not matched to a gene: 7. This CDR3 region has 13 residues. Germline V CDR1 and CDR2: SNHLY, FYNNEI. The CDR3: CAGQGQGSYEQYF. In nucleotides, the CDR3 is TGTGCCGGTCAAGGACAGGGTTCCTACGAGCAGTACTTC. The full variable domain, with the rest looked up from reference TRBV2 and TRBJ2-7, is EPEVTQTPSHQVTQMGQEVILRCVPISNHLYFYWYRQILGQKVEFLVSFYNNEISEKSEIFDDQFSVERPDGSNFTLKIRSTKLEDSAMYFCAGQGQGSYEQYFGPGTRLTVT.

The chain joins TRBV30 to TRBJ1-6; TRBD1 might be the D (6 bases). V lost 1 base, J lost 10 bases, and 14 bases lay in between. The CDR3 extends over 14 amino acids. Germline values: CDR1 GTSNPN, CDR2 SVGIG (reference sequence). The CDR3 nucleotides read TGTGCCTGGAGTGACCAGGGGCTGGGCTCACCCCTCCACTTT. Its translation is CAWSDQGLGSPLHF.

The J gene is TRBJ2-3, the V gene TRBV6-1, with 8 bases aligning to TRBD1. V gave up 7 bases and J gave up 0 bases; unmatched junction bases: 6. Germline V CDR1 and CDR2: MNHNS, SASEGT. The CDR3 loop spans 15 amino acids. CDR3 sequence reads: CASIPDRASTDTQYF. CDR3 coding DNA: TGTGCCAGCATTCCGGACAGGGCAAGCACAGATACGCAGTATTTT.

This clonotype was detected a few times. The chain has TRBV11-2 and TRBJ1-2; a possible D gene is TRBD1 (5 bases). Per the germline V gene, CDR1 is SGHAT and CDR2 is FQNNGV. The CDR3 is 14 residues long. V was cut by 4 bases and J by 13 bases, with 22 bases left in between. CDR3 sequence reads: CASSSYDSGRKCTF. For the CDR3, the DNA is TGTGCCAGCAGCTCCTATGACAGCGGGCGTAAGTGCACCTTC.

The V and J genes are TRBV6-1 and TRBJ2-5, with 7 bases aligning to TRBD1. Losses at the gene ends were 6 bases for V and 4 bases for J; bases not matched to a gene: 5. In germline, CDR1 is MNHNS, CDR2 SASEGT. This CDR3 has 13 amino acids. CDR3 DNA: TGTGCCAGCAGGGACAGGCTAGGAGAGACCCAGTACTTC. Translated, it gives CASRDRLGETQYF.

This chain connects TRBV24-1 to TRBJ2-1, with a possible D match to TRBD2 (7 bases). V gave up 5 bases and J gave up 9 bases, with 16 bases separating them. The germline V gene encodes CDR1 KGHDR and CDR2 SFDVKD. The CDR3 sequence is 14 residues long. Here the CDR3 DNA reads TGTGCCACCAGTGTAGGAGGGGGGGGTGGTGAGCAGTTCTTC. This translates into CATSVGGGGGEQFF.

There are a few counts of this clonotype. The chain has TRBV20-1 and TRBJ2-2; possibly TRBD2 for D (5 bases). Germline V gives CDR1 DFQATT, CDR2 SNEGSKA (reference sequence). Trimming left V 5 bases short and J 4 bases short, with 14 bases between. There are 14 residues in the CDR3. CDR3 DNA sequence: TGCAGTGCTCAGCCGCAGCGGATCACCGGGGAGCTGTTTTTT. It codes for CSAQPQRITGELFF.

The chain combines TRBV20-1 with TRBJ1-2; D possibly corresponds to TRBD1 (6 bases). The V end was cut by 7 bases, the J end by 2 bases, with 11 bases between. Germline CDR1 DFQATT, CDR2 SNEGSKA (reference sequence). This CDR3 contains 12 residues. CDR3 coding DNA: TGCAGTGGGGACACCCAAAACTATGGCTACACCTTC. Translation gives CSGDTQNYGYTF.

The CDR3 coding sequence is TGTGCCTGGAGGGAGGGACTAGCGGCAGATACGCAGTATTTT. It yields the protein CAWREGLAADTQYF. V and J are TRBV30 and TRBJ2-3, with TRBD2 matching over 11 bases. Trimming removed 3 bases from V and 4 bases from J; junction bases left unmatched: 3. The CDR3 loop spans 14 amino acids. Germline CDR1 is GTSNPN and CDR2 is SVGIG (reference sequence).

In nucleotides, the CDR3 is TGTGCCAGCCGTCCCGGGACTAGCGGCACTGAAGCTTTCTTT. It codes for CASRPGTSGTEAFF. The chain couples TRBV7-3 to TRBJ1-1; D might be TRBD1 (5 bases). In germline, CDR1 is SGHTA, CDR2 FQGTGA. Trimming took off 8 bases at V and 4 bases at J, with 17 bases between the two ends. The CDR3 consists of 14 residues.

J is TRBJ1-1 and V is TRBV6-1, with a tentative D call TRBD1 (5 bases). The CDR3 length is 15 residues. Between the trimmed V and J ends, which lost 5 bases and 1 base, there was a span of 14 bases. Germline-derived CDR1 and CDR2 are MNHNS and SASEGT. This CDR3 is CASSPSPTGNTEAFF. In nucleotides, the CDR3 is TGTGCCAGCAGTCCTAGTCCAACAGGGAACACTGAAGCTTTCTTT.

V gene TRBV2 combines with J gene TRBJ2-1; D remains ambiguous. The CDR3 runs 15 residues. Germline lookup yields CDR1 SNHLY and CDR2 FYNNEI. Trimming left V 7 bases short and J 0 bases short, with 13 bases between. CDR3 in amino acids: CASKEKGFSYNEQFF. The CDR3, as DNA: TGTGCCAGCAAAGAGAAGGGTTTCTCCTACAATGAGCAGTTCTTC. The full variable domain, rest sourced from reference TRBV2 and TRBJ2-1, is EPEVTQTPSHQVTQMGQEVILRCVPISNHLYFYWYRQILGQKVEFLVSFYNNEISEKSEIFDDQFSVERPDGSNFTLKIRSTKLEDSAMYFCASKEKGFSYNEQFFGPGTRLTVL.